One sample yielded the 24 T cell receptor beta chains listed below, sequenced in a study of neurological immune-mediated disorders (dated by TCRdb to between 2018 and 2021). The protocol used for the library was 5' RACE. The sequencing machine was an Illumina HiSeq 2500. TCRdb cleaned the public reads at Q25 with fastp, built clones with MiXCR and kept in-frame beta chains. Entries are consolidated by CDR3 protein sequence, retaining the most common genes and DNA. The sample has tens of thousands of distinct CDR3 sequences on record, less than 12% of them singletons. The top ten clonotypes cover 1.6% of the sample. Interpreted using the paper, the time point label stands for: longitudinal time-point 1 (baseline). The specimen sequenced was PBMCs. These receptors originate from a woman in her forties in good health.

The sample holds many counts of this clonotype. The rearrangement joins TRBV20-1 to TRBJ2-3; D perhaps matches TRBD2 (5 bases). This CDR3 contains 12 residues. The V gene's germline CDR1 is DFQATT and CDR2 SNEGSKA (reference sequence). Deletions cut 5 bases from V and 4 bases from J, with 10 bases between. In nucleotides, the CDR3 is TGCAGTGCTGGACGAGGGCCAGATACGCAGTATTTT. This translates into CSAGRGPDTQYF.

This clonotype was counted many times. The chain joins TRBV20-1 to TRBJ1-1; D might be TRBD1 (5 bases). The germline gives CDR1 DFQATT, CDR2 SNEGSKA (reference sequence). CDR3 size: 11 residues. V was cut by 1 base and J by 7 bases, with 7 bases left in between. The CDR3 DNA reads TGCAGTGCTAGAGGGGACGGTGAAGCTTTCTTT. This codes for CSARGDGEAFF.

This clonotype was counted at least ten times. In nucleotides, the CDR3 is TGCGCCAGCAGCCCCCGCGGGCCGAAGAGCACAGATACGCAGTATTTT. This encodes CASSPRGPKSTDTQYF. The chain couples TRBV4-3 to TRBJ2-3; a possible D gene is TRBD2 (5 bases). CDR1 is LGHNA and CDR2 is YSLEER in the germline V gene. CDR3 length: 16 amino acids. V was shortened by 4 bases and J by 0 bases, with 14 bases between the two germline ends.

This clonotype appeared many times. The chain carries TRBV5-1 and TRBJ2-1; the D gene is possibly TRBD2 (5 bases). The germline V gene encodes CDR1 SGHRS and CDR2 YFSETQ. Between the trimmed V and J ends, which lost 0 bases and 9 bases, there was a span of 7 bases. CDR3 length: 12 residues. In DNA form, the CDR3 reads TGCGCCAGCAGCTTGGCCGGGGTTGAGCAGTTCTTC. It codes for CASSLAGVEQFF.

This clonotype occurred many times. The rearrangement joins TRBV20-1 to TRBJ2-2, with D uncertain. CDR3 length: 14 amino acids. Germline-derived CDR1 and CDR2 are DFQATT and SNEGSKA (reference sequence). Between the trimmed V and J ends, which lost 1 base and 0 bases, there was a span of 6 bases. CDR3 DNA sequence: TGCAGTGCTAGAGGAGGCGCGAACACCGGGGAGCTGTTTTTT. As protein: CSARGGANTGELFF.

This clonotype showed up many times. The chain is built from TRBV12-3 or TRBV12-4 and TRBJ2-7, with D tentatively TRBD2 (6 bases). The CDR3 runs 13 residues. V was cut by 1 base and J by 6 bases, with 10 bases left in between. The CDR3, as DNA: TGTGCCAGCAGTTTAGAAGGAGGGGTCGAGCAGTACTTC. Translation gives CASSLEGGVEQYF.

This clonotype was counted ten times or more. The chain recombines TRBV5-1 with TRBJ2-1, with D possibly being TRBD1 (5 bases). CDR3 size: 12 residues. Per germline, CDR1 SGHRS and CDR2 YFSETQ. With 0 bases removed from V and 10 bases from J, the gap between germline ends came to 8 bases. The CDR3 protein is CASSLVSGEQFF. CDR3 nucleotides: TGCGCCAGCAGCTTGGTCTCAGGGGAGCAGTTCTTC.

This clonotype has a count of ten or more. The chain combines TRBV7-2 with TRBJ2-1; the D gene is possibly TRBD2 (6 bases). CDR1 and CDR2 (germline): SGHTA, FQGNSA. The CDR3 runs to 15 residues. V gave up 4 bases and J gave up 3 bases, with 13 bases separating them. CDR3 nucleotides: TGTGCCAGCAGCTCGAGCGGAGGGGTCTACAATGAGCAGTTCTTC. Protein sequence: CASSSSGGVYNEQFF.

This clonotype was seen at least ten times. This chain connects TRBV7-2 to TRBJ2-5, with D uncertain. The V and J ends lost 5 bases and 5 bases respectively, with 9 bases between them. Germline CDR1 is SGHTA and CDR2 is FQGNSA. CDR3 size: 12 residues. The CDR3 DNA sequence: TGTGCCAGCAGCCTTACTATGGAGACCCAGTACTTC. Amino acids: CASSLTMETQYF.

The table lists this clonotype with many counts. The CDR3 region is CASREQGDQPQHF. The CDR3, as DNA: TGTGCCAGCAGGGAACAGGGCGATCAGCCCCAGCATTTT. The V and J genes are TRBV12-3 or TRBV12-4 and TRBJ1-5, with D perhaps matching TRBD1 (6 bases). CDR3 size: 13 residues. Trimming cost V 6 bases and J 5 bases, with 11 bases left between them.

This clonotype has a count of ten or more. J is TRBJ1-2 and V is TRBV3-1; perhaps TRBD1 as D (6 bases). Germline V gives CDR1 LGHDT, CDR2 YNNKEL (reference sequence). This CDR3 is built from 14 residues. With 3 bases removed from V and 7 bases from J, the gap between germline ends came to 15 bases. The CDR3: CASSQIQGGGGYTF. CDR3 nucleotide sequence: TGTGCCAGCAGCCAGATACAGGGAGGCGGTGGCTACACCTTC.

The sample holds many counts of this clonotype. This chain uses TRBV12-3 or TRBV12-4 with TRBJ1-2, with 9 bases fitting TRBD1. The CDR3 has 16 amino acids. V dropped 5 bases and J dropped 3; count of bases not matched to a gene: 10. In DNA, the CDR3 is TGTGCCAGCAGTCCTAGGACAGGGGCGGTGGACTATGGCTACACCTTC. Its protein is CASSPRTGAVDYGYTF.

This clonotype showed up many times. The chain has TRBV7-2 and TRBJ1-1; no clear D. V dropped 5 bases and J dropped 5 bases, with 9 bases sitting between them. The CDR3 is made up of 12 amino acids. CDR1 is SGHTA and CDR2 is FQGNSA in the germline V gene. The CDR3 protein is CASSPSWTEAFF. CDR3 DNA: TGTGCCAGCAGCCCAAGTTGGACTGAAGCTTTCTTT.

The table lists this clonotype with many counts. The chain is built from TRBV6-5 and TRBJ2-7; D may be TRBD2 (6 bases). Trimming cost V 0 bases and J 0 bases, with 12 bases left between them. The CDR3 sequence is 16 residues long. The germline gives CDR1 MNHEY, CDR2 SVGAGI. For the CDR3, the DNA is TGTGCCAGCAGTTACTCAGGCGGGGATAGCTCCTACGAGCAGTACTTC. This sequence encodes CASSYSGGDSSYEQYF.

The CDR3 loop reads CASNFQVGKSTDTQYF. CDR3 coding DNA: TGTGCCAGCAACTTTCAAGTGGGGAAGAGCACAGATACGCAGTATTTT. The rearrangement uses TRBV7-2 and TRBJ2-3; D gene ambiguous. CDR3 length equals 16 residues. The V end was cut by 7 bases, the J end by 0 bases, with 17 bases between. Germline CDR1 and CDR2: SGHTA and FQGNSA.

This clonotype was counted many times. The chain uses TRBV7-2 and TRBJ2-5, with D possibly being TRBD1 (5 bases). Germline CDR1 is SGHTA and CDR2 is FQGNSA. Trimming pared 1 base from V and 4 bases from J, leaving 10 bases between. The CDR3 is made up of 14 amino acids. DNA for the CDR3: TGTGCCAGCAGCTTAGGGACATTCGGAGAGACCCAGTACTTC. This encodes CASSLGTFGETQYF.

This clonotype has a count of ten or more. V gene TRBV12-3 or TRBV12-4 combines with J gene TRBJ1-2; 7 bases match TRBD1. This CDR3 spans 13 amino acids. With V trimmed by 4 bases and J by 6 bases, 5 bases remained unmatched. CDR3 in DNA: TGTGCCAGCAGTTACCCAGGGGGAGATGGCTACACCTTC. This gives the protein CASSYPGGDGYTF.

This clonotype came up many times. This chain's CDR3 is CASSFGGLSAPEQYF. The CDR3 DNA reads as TGCGCCAGCAGCTTTGGCGGCCTATCGGCGCCCGAGCAGTACTTC. The chain is built from TRBV5-1 and TRBJ2-7, with D hard to call. The CDR3 contains 15 residues. Germline CDR1 and CDR2: SGHRS and YFSETQ. Deletions cut 2 bases from V and 6 bases from J, with 18 bases between. The full variable domain, completed using reference TRBV5-1 and TRBJ2-7, is KAGVTQTPRYLIKTRGQQVTLSCSPISGHRSVSWYQQTPGQGLQFLFEYFSETQRNKGNFPGRFSGRQFSNSRSEMNVSTLELGDSALYLCASSFGGLSAPEQYFGPGTRLTVT.

The V call is TRBV5-1, the J call TRBJ2-7, with D possibly being TRBD2 (5 bases). The CDR3 totals 13 residues. V was pared by 4 bases and J by 2 bases, with 10 bases between. Germline V CDR1 and CDR2: SGHRS, YFSETQ. The CDR3 sequence: CASSPGDTYEQYF. In nucleotides, the CDR3 is TGCGCCAGCAGCCCCGGGGATACCTACGAGCAGTACTTC.

The sample holds many counts of this clonotype. The chain is built from TRBV27 and TRBJ2-5; the D gene could be TRBD1 or TRBD2 (5 bases each). The CDR3 has 13 residues. Germline CDR1 reads MNHEY; CDR2 reads SMNVEV (reference sequence). The germline V and J ends were trimmed by 3 bases and 1 base, with 6 bases remaining between them. The CDR3 coding sequence is TGTGCCAGCAGTTTTGGGGGCCAAGAGACCCAGTACTTC. This gives the protein CASSFGGQETQYF.

Ten or more counts support this clonotype. The chain uses TRBV7-8 and TRBJ1-5, with no clear D. CDR1 is SGHVS and CDR2 is FQNEAQ in the germline V gene. V was cut by 3 bases and J by 0 bases, with 9 bases left in between. The CDR3 runs to 15 residues. The CDR3 bases are TGTGCCAGCAGCTTTAGGGATATTAGCAATCAGCCCCAGCATTTT. Its protein is CASSFRDISNQPQHF.

By frequency in the sample, this clonotype is medium-sized. The chain has TRBV4-3 and TRBJ2-4; the D call may be TRBD1 or TRBD2 (6 bases each). CDR3 length equals 16 residues. CDR1 is LGHNA and CDR2 is YSLEER in the germline V gene. V was clipped by 1 base and J by 9 bases, with 19 bases between them. The CDR3 sequence is CASSQAQGSGATIQYF. Written as DNA, the CDR3 is TGCGCCAGCAGCCAAGCGCAGGGGTCGGGAGCAACCATTCAGTACTTC.

Many counts were recorded for this clonotype. The chain has TRBV20-1 and TRBJ2-1, with 8 nucleotides matching TRBD2. This CDR3 contains 14 residues. Per germline, CDR1 DFQATT and CDR2 SNEGSKA (reference sequence). The V segment lost 7 bases and the J segment 5 bases; nucleotides outside the gene matches: 10. Here the CDR3 reads CSVGGTSGHNEQFF. In DNA, the CDR3 is TGCAGTGTCGGCGGTACTAGCGGCCACAATGAGCAGTTCTTC.

About this clonotype itself: The junction differs from germline at one of its ends, possibly a read error. V and J are TRBV12-3 or TRBV12-4 and TRBJ1-5; D gene uncertain. The CDR3 runs 13 residues. The CDR3 reads CASSRTGNQPKHF. Here the CDR3 DNA reads TGTGCAAGCAGTCGGACGGGCAATCAGCCCAAGCATTTT.